This TCR beta chain was sequenced during a study of glioma-infiltrating T cells. Study outcomes and limitations: Tissue and blood shared very few CDR3 sequences. Tissue-blood divergence was below expectation in non-neoplastic patients, above in gliomas.

This clonotype was seen repeatedly, ten times or more. No antigen is known for it. Trimming took 6 bases from V and 6 from J; bases not matched to a gene: 9. The germline gives CDR1 LNHDA, CDR2 SQIVND (reference sequence). CDR3 length: 15 residues. The iRepertoire nested amplicon-rescue multiplex PCR amplified TCR alpha and beta CDR3s from RNA. Tissue mRNA or PBMC total RNA, roughly 90-400 ng, went into one-step reverse transcription and amplification. TCRdb itself ran the multiplex PCR reads through MiXCR, one entry per CDR3 protein. This table holds approximately 190,000 distinct CDR3 sequences, 25% to 35% found once.

Sequences were obtained from glioma tissue, nonneoplastic brain tissue, or PBMCs (not recorded which). The sequence came from a human donor with low-grade glioma or glioblastoma, undergoing nonglioma brain surgery, or in good health (not recorded which). This sequence joins TRBV19 and TRBJ2-7; 12 bases match TRBD2. The CDR3 nucleotides read TGTGCCAGTAGCCAGGTGACGACTAGCGGGGGCGAGCAGTACTTC. Amino acids: CASSQVTTSGGEQYF.